This entry is about one T cell receptor beta chain. The antigen is not known. The sample belongs to a study of CD8+CD57+ T cells in acquired aplastic anemia. The germline V gene encodes CDR1 ENHRY and CDR2 SYGVKD. The CDR3 consists of 15 residues. Trimming cost V 2 bases and J 6 bases; bases outside gene matches: 7. Study-level results: The study found no significant CD8+ Simpson's diversity difference between patients and controls.

Patients sequenced had flow cytometry evidence of CD8+CD57+ cell expansion. It was genomic DNA that served as the template for profiling TCR beta VDJ and CDR3. TCRdb independently ran MiXCR on the reads; one entry per CDR3 protein. The repertoire holds roughly 61,000 distinct CDR3 sequences, with approximately 50% as singletons. This TCR was recovered from a human donor with aplastic anemia. The V call is TRBV10-3, the J call TRBJ2-5, with 9 bases aligning to TRBD1. The sample was sorted CD4+, CD8+, or CD8+CD57+ T cells (not recorded which) from PBMCs. In DNA, the CDR3 is TGTGCCATCAGTGAGACAAAGGGACAGGGAAAGACCCAGTACTTC. Protein sequence: CAISETKGQGKTQYF.